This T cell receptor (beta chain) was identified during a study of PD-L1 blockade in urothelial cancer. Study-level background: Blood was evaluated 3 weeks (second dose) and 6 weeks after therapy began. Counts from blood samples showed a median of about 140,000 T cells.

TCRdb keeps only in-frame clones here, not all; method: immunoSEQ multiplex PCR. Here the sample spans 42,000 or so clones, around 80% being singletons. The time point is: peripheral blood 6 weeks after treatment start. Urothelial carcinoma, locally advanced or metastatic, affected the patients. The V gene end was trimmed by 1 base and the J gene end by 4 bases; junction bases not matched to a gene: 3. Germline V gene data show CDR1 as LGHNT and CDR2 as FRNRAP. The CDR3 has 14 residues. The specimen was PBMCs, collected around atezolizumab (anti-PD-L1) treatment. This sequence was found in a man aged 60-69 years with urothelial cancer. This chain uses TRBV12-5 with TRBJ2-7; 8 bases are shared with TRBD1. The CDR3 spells CASGLGTGIYEQYF. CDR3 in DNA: TGTGCTAGTGGTTTGGGGACAGGGATTTACGAGCAGTACTTC.